The 25 T cell receptor beta chains below all came from one sample that was sequenced in a study of breast tumors, draining lymph nodes, adjacent tissues. One entry per CDR3 protein, called by TCRdb with MiXCR from the multiplex PCR reads. Of 50,000 to 65,000 distinct CDR3 sequences in the sample, under 55% were seen once. Sequencing was carried out using breast tumor tissue. The source of these receptors is a female donor with breast cancer. Some clones in this sample may be carry-over from other donors' samples.

The gene calls are TRBV11-2 and TRBJ1-6, with D hard to call. V shed 5 bases and J shed 7 bases, with 18 bases lying between them. This CDR3 is 16 amino acids long. The germline CDR1 and CDR2 sequences are SGHAT and FQNNGV. This chain's CDR3 is CASSLEAAGYNSPLHF. The CDR3 DNA reads as TGTGCCAGCAGCCTGGAGGCAGCCGGATACAATTCACCCCTCCACTTT.

This clonotype was detected ten times or more. J is TRBJ2-1 and V is TRBV7-2, with D unresolved. The CDR3 is 14 amino acids. The germline V and J ends were trimmed by 1 base and 8 bases, with 12 bases remaining between them. Germline loops: CDR1 SGHTA, CDR2 FQGNSA. CDR3 region: CASSLERIEHEQFF. The CDR3 region has the DNA TGTGCCAGCAGCTTAGAACGGATCGAACATGAGCAGTTCTTC. Full variable domain (rest looked up from reference TRBV7-2 and TRBJ2-1): GAGVSQSPSNKVTEKGKDVELRCDPISGHTALYWYRQSLGQGLEFLIYFQGNSAPDKSGLPSDRFSAERTGGSVSTLTIQRTQQEDSAVYLCASSLERIEHEQFFGPGTRLTVL.

This clonotype was seen repeatedly, ten times or more. This chain links TRBV6-5 with TRBJ2-1, with 8 bases aligning to TRBD2. The CDR3 sequence is 18 residues long. Trimming cost V 5 bases and J 5 bases; bases outside gene matches: 17. Germline V lookup: CDR1 MNHEY, CDR2 SVGAGI. Written as DNA, the CDR3 is TGTGCCAGCAGTCAGCCGGGTATCGGACTAGCTTCGGACAATGAGCAGTTCTTC. Protein sequence: CASSQPGIGLASDNEQFF.

This clonotype appeared many times. The chain recombines TRBV5-1 with TRBJ2-5; 9 bases are a match to TRBD2. Germline-derived CDR1 and CDR2 are SGHRS and YFSETQ. V was clipped by 5 bases and J by 5 bases; unmatched bases: 10. The CDR3 runs to 15 residues. The CDR3 protein is CASRSSGSWGETQYF. In DNA, the CDR3 is TGCGCCAGCAGGAGTAGCGGGAGTTGGGGGGAGACCCAGTACTTC.

This chain uses TRBV6-5 with TRBJ1-1, with no clear D. This CDR3 region has 13 residues. V gave up 0 bases and J gave up 1 base, with 3 bases separating them. Germline values: CDR1 MNHEY, CDR2 SVGAGI. CDR3 loop: CASSYSRNTEAFF. DNA of the CDR3: TGTGCCAGCAGTTACTCGAGGAACACTGAAGCTTTCTTT.

Notes on this clonotype: Germline is not matched at one junction end, which may reflect a read error. J is TRBJ2-7 and V is TRBV24-1, with D possibly called TRBD1 or TRBD2 (5 bases each). The length of the CDR3 is 16 residues. Germline CDR1 and CDR2: KGHDR and SFDVKD. This CDR3 is CAASDPTGTANYEQYF. The CDR3 DNA reads TGTGCCGCCAGTGATCCGACCGGGACGGCTAACTACGAGCAGTACTTC.

There are a few counts of this clonotype. A read error may explain this, as a much larger clone is one base away. The CDR3 sequence is CATRPGAIDTQYF. CDR3 in DNA: TGTGCCACCAGGCCAGGGGCGATAGATACGCAGTATTTT. The rearrangement uses TRBV6-6 and TRBJ2-3, with D possibly matching TRBD1 (6 bases). The CDR3 is made up of 13 amino acids. CDR1 and CDR2 from the germline V gene are MNHNY and SVGAGI (reference sequence). V was shortened by 10 bases and J by 5 bases, with 16 bases between the two germline ends.

V usage is TRBV20-1 and J usage is TRBJ1-2; 8 bases are a match to TRBD1. The CDR3 is 12 amino acids. The ends lost 6 bases at V and 8 bases at J; junction bases unmatched: 8. From germline, CDR1 is DFQATT and CDR2 SNEGSKA (reference sequence). CDR3 protein: CSAGGQERGYTF. The CDR3 bases are TGCAGTGCCGGGGGACAGGAAAGAGGCTACACCTTC.

To note about this clonotype: A single base separates this from a much larger clone, so it may be a read error. The chain recombines TRBV7-2 with TRBJ2-2, with D perhaps matching TRBD2 (7 bases). The germline V gene has CDR1 SGHTA and CDR2 FQGNSA. CDR3 length equals 14 residues. The CDR3 reads CASSQGGVHGELLF. DNA for the CDR3: TGTGCCAGCAGCCAAGGGGGGGTTCACGGGGAGCTGCTTTTT.

At least ten counts were recorded for this clonotype. The V gene is TRBV11-2, the J gene TRBJ1-1; D is unresolved. Per the germline V gene, CDR1 is SGHAT and CDR2 is FQNNGV. With 1 base removed from V and 1 base from J, the gap between germline ends came to 4 bases. The CDR3 length is 13 residues. CDR3 DNA: TGTGCCAGCAGCTTAGTTGAGAACACTGAAGCTTTCTTT. Translating it yields CASSLVENTEAFF.

This clonotype came up a few times. V is TRBV5-8 and J is TRBJ1-1; D is uncertain. Trimming left V 1 base short and J 5 bases short, with 9 bases between. CDR1 and CDR2 from the germline V gene are SGHTS and YDEGEE. This CDR3 is 13 amino acids long. The CDR3 protein is CASSLWGGTEAFF. The CDR3 bases are TGTGCCAGCAGCTTGTGGGGTGGGACTGAAGCTTTCTTT.

This clonotype was detected ten times or more. The rearrangement links TRBV9 to TRBJ2-5, with 7 nucleotides matching TRBD2. In germline, CDR1 is SGDLS, CDR2 YYNGEE. The CDR3 consists of 15 residues. Trimming at V came to 3 bases and at J to 2 bases, leaving 7 bases not matched to a gene. The CDR3 loop reads CASSGGGLLQETQYF. The CDR3 DNA follows: TGTGCCAGCAGCGGGGGGGGACTCCTACAAGAGACCCAGTACTTC.

This clonotype was seen repeatedly, ten times or more. The V call is TRBV5-1, the J call TRBJ2-3; perhaps TRBD1 as D (6 bases). The CDR3 runs 14 residues. Trimming cost V 1 base and J 0 bases, with 6 bases left between them. In germline, CDR1 is SGHRS, CDR2 YFSETQ. CDR3 sequence: CASSLTGSTDTQYF. The DNA of the CDR3 is TGCGCCAGCAGCTTGACAGGGAGCACAGATACGCAGTATTTT.

This clonotype was seen once. The chain recombines TRBV20-1 with TRBJ2-7; D remains ambiguous. CDR3 length equals 10 residues. The germline V and J ends were trimmed by 3 bases and 3 bases, with 3 bases remaining between them. Germline V lookup: CDR1 DFQATT, CDR2 SNEGSKA (reference sequence). CDR3 in amino acids: CSASIYEQYF. The DNA for the CDR3 is TGCAGTGCTAGTATCTACGAGCAGTACTTC.

This clonotype was detected many times. The chain uses TRBV3-1 and TRBJ2-1; 8 positions match TRBD2. CDR3 size: 14 residues. The germline V gene encodes CDR1 LGHDT and CDR2 YNNKEL (reference sequence). V lost 0 bases, J lost 9 bases, and 4 bases stayed unmatched. As DNA, the CDR3 is TGTGCCAGCAGCCAAGATAGCGGGGTCGGTGAGCAGTTCTTC. Translated: CASSQDSGVGEQFF.

This clonotype was seen once. The rearrangement uses TRBV5-1 and TRBJ2-5, with TRBD2 matching 7 bases. J was trimmed by 5 bases and V by 4 bases; bases with no gene match: 5. The CDR3 is made up of 13 amino acids. Germline CDR1 is SGHRS and CDR2 is YFSETQ. CDR3 loop: CASSPDGGETQYF. DNA for the CDR3: TGCGCCAGCAGCCCGGACGGGGGGGAGACCCAGTACTTC.

This clonotype was recorded at least ten times. The rearrangement links TRBV3-1 to TRBJ2-7; TRBD2 aligns across 10 bases. Trimming cost V 0 bases and J 10 bases; bases outside gene matches: 6. The germline V gene has CDR1 LGHDT and CDR2 YNNKEL (reference sequence). This CDR3 spans 14 amino acids. The CDR3 DNA reads TGTGCCAGCAGCCAAGATCCCCTAGCGGGAGTTCAGTACTTC. Translation gives CASSQDPLAGVQYF.

This clonotype was seen at least ten times. The rearrangement uses TRBV18 and TRBJ2-3, with 8 nucleotides matching TRBD1. Germline CDR1 and CDR2: KGHSH and LQKENI. The CDR3 is 15 amino acids. The V segment lost 4 bases and the J segment 4 bases; nucleotides outside the gene matches: 7. CDR3 sequence: CASSLIQGASDTQYF. In DNA, the CDR3 is TGTGCCAGCTCACTTATCCAGGGGGCGTCAGATACGCAGTATTTT.

The V and J genes are TRBV6-2 or TRBV6-3 and TRBJ2-7; D is undetermined. Germline values: CDR1 MNHEY, CDR2 SVGEGT. The length of the CDR3 is 13 residues. The V and J ends lost 5 bases and 4 bases respectively, with 12 bases between them. In DNA form, the CDR3 reads TGTGCCAGCAGTCTCGGGTGGGCGTACGAGCAGTACTTC. Amino acid sequence: CASSLGWAYEQYF.

Only one count was recorded for this clonotype. The chain has TRBV20-1 and TRBJ2-7, with TRBD2 matching 12 bases. Germline V gene sequence: CDR1 DFQATT, CDR2 SNEGSKA (reference sequence). V lost 3 bases, J lost 6 bases, and 9 bases stayed unmatched. CDR3 length: 15 residues. The CDR3 loop is CSASRTSGMRGEQYF. The CDR3, as DNA: TGCAGTGCTAGCCGGACTAGCGGGATGAGAGGCGAGCAGTACTTC.

This clonotype was counted ten times or more. The chain couples TRBV5-6 to TRBJ2-7, with D maybe TRBD1 (6 bases). CDR3 length: 17 residues. The ends were cut back, 1 base at V and 4 bases at J, with 21 bases in the middle. Germline V CDR1 and CDR2: SGHDT, YYEEEE. In DNA, the CDR3 is TGTGCCAGCAGCTTGTTTCAGGGGTCCGGACAGCTATACGAGCAGTACTTC. It yields the protein CASSLFQGSGQLYEQYF.

This clonotype was seen repeatedly, ten times or more. The chain has TRBV7-8 and TRBJ2-5, with 11 bases lining up with TRBD1. J gave up 1 base and V 5 bases, and 6 bases lay outside the gene matches. CDR1 is SGHVS and CDR2 is FQNEAQ in the germline V gene. The CDR3 spans 16 residues. CDR3 amino acids: CASSPGTGGSQETQYF. The CDR3 nucleotides are TGTGCCAGCAGCCCGGGGACAGGGGGAAGCCAAGAGACCCAGTACTTC.

This clonotype was detected ten times or more. The chain recombines TRBV20-1 with TRBJ2-1, with a tentative D call TRBD1 (6 bases). Trimming removed 5 bases from V and 9 bases from J, with 23 bases in between. From germline, CDR1 is DFQATT and CDR2 SNEGSKA (reference sequence). The CDR3 length is 15 residues. The CDR3 nucleotides are TGCAGTGCTGAAAACAGGGTAAGGGGCTTGCTTGAGCAGTTCTTC. It specifies CSAENRVRGLLEQFF.

The V gene is TRBV19, the J gene TRBJ1-2; D remains unclear. V lost 3 bases and J lost 7, with 18 bases in between. There are 15 residues in the CDR3. Germline V gene sequence: CDR1 LNHDA, CDR2 SQIVND (reference sequence). Here the CDR3 reads CASSIGGGRSLGYTF. The CDR3 DNA reads as TGTGCCAGTAGTATTGGAGGTGGGAGAAGCCTTGGCTACACCTTC.

At least ten counts were recorded for this clonotype. A read error is possible here, since a much larger clone lies one base away. The rearrangement links TRBV6-5 to TRBJ1-2, with D possibly being TRBD1 (5 bases). The germline V gene encodes CDR1 MNHEY and CDR2 SVGAGI. CDR3 size: 15 residues. Deletions cut 5 bases from V and 6 bases from J, with 19 bases between. In DNA form, the CDR3 reads TGTGCCAGCAGTCAGGTCGCGACCCGGGGGAATGGCTACACCTTC. Translating it yields CASSQVATRGNGYTF.